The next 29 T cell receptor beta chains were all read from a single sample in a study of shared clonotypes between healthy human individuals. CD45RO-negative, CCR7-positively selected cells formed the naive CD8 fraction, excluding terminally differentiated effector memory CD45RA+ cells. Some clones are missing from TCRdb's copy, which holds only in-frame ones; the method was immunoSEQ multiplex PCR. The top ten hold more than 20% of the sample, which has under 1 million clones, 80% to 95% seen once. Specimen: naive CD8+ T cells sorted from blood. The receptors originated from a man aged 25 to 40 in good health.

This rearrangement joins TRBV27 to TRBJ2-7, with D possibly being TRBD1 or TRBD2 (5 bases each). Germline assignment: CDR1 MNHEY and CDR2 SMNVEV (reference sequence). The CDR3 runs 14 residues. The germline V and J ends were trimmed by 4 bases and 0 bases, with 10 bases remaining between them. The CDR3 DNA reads TGTGCCAGCAGTTCCCCAGGGACCTCCTACGAGCAGTACTTC. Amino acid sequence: CASSSPGTSYEQYF.

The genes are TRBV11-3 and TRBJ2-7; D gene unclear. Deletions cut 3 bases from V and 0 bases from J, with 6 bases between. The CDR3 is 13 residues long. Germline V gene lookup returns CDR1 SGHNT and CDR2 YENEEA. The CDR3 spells CASSFTGSYEQYF. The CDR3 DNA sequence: TGTGCCAGCAGCTTCACCGGCTCCTACGAGCAGTACTTC.

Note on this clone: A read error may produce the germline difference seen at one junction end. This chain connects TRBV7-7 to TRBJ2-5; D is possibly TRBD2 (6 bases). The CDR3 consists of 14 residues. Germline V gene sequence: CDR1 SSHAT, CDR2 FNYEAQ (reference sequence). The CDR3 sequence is CASSPGLYKETQYF. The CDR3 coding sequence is TGTGCTAGCAGCCCGGGACTTTACAAAGAGACCCAGTACTTC.

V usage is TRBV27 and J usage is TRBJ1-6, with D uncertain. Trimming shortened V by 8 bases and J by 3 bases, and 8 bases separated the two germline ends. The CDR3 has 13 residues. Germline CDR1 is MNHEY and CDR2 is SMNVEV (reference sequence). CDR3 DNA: TGTGCCAGCGGGGAGGACTATAATTCACCCCTCCACTTT. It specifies CASGEDYNSPLHF.

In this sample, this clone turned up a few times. The CDR3 sequence is CASSLGTDQPQHF. The CDR3 region has the DNA TGCGCCAGCAGCTTGGGTACGGATCAGCCCCAGCATTTT. The V and J genes are TRBV5-1 and TRBJ1-5; D remains unclear. CDR1 SGHRS and CDR2 YFSETQ come from the germline V gene. V lost 0 bases and J lost 5, with 6 bases in between. There are 13 residues in the CDR3.

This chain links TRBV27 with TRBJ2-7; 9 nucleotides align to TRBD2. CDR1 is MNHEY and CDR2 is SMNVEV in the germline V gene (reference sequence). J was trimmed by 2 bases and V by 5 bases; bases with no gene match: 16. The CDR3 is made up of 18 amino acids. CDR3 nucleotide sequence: TGTGCCAGCAGTCCCCTATCCGAAGCTAGCGGGATTCCCTACGAGCAGTACTTC. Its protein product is CASSPLSEASGIPYEQYF.

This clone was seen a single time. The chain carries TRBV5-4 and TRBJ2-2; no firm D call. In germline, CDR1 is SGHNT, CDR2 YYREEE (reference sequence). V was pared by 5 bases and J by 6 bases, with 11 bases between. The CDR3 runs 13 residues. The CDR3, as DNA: TGTGCCAGCAGGGGCATTTGGCCCGGGGAGCTGTTTTTT. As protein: CASRGIWPGELFF.

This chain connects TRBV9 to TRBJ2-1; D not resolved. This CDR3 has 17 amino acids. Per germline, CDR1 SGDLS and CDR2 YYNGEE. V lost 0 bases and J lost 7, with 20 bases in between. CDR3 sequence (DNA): TGTGCCAGCAGCGTAGAAGATAGGCTACGAGGTCTGAATGAGCAGTTCTTC. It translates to CASSVEDRLRGLNEQFF.

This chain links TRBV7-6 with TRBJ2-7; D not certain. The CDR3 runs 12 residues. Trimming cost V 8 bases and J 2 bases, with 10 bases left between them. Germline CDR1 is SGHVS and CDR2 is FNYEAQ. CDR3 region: CASGLGTYEQYF. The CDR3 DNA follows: TGTGCCAGCGGCCTGGGAACCTACGAGCAGTACTTC.

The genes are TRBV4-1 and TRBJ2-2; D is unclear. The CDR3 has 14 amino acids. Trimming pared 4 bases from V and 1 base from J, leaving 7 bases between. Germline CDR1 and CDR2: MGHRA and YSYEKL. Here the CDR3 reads CASSLAENTGELFF. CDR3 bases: TGCGCCAGCAGCCTTGCAGAGAACACCGGGGAGCTGTTTTTT.

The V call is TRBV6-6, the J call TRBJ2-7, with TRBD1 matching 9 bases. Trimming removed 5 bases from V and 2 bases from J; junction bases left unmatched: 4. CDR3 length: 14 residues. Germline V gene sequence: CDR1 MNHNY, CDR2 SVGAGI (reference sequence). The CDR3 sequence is CASSLRQGAYEQYF. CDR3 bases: TGTGCCAGCAGTCTTAGACAGGGGGCCTACGAGCAGTACTTC.

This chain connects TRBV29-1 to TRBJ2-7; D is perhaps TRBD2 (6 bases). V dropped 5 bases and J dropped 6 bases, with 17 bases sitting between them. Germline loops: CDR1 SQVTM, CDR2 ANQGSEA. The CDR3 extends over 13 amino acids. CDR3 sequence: CSVLGQEAGEQYF. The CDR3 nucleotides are TGCAGCGTTCTGGGGCAGGAAGCGGGCGAGCAGTACTTC.

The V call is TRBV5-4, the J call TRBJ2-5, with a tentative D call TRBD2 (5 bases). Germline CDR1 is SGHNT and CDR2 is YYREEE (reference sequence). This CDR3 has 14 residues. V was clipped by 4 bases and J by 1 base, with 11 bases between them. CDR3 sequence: CASSGGRFQETQYF. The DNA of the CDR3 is TGTGCCAGCAGCGGAGGACGTTTCCAAGAGACCCAGTACTTC. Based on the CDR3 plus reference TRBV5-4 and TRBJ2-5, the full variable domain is ETGVTQSPTHLIKTRGQQVTLRCSSQSGHNTVSWYQQALGQGPQFIFQYYREEENGRGNFPPRFSGLQFPNYSSELNVNALELDDSALYLCASSGGRFQETQYFGPGTRLLVL.

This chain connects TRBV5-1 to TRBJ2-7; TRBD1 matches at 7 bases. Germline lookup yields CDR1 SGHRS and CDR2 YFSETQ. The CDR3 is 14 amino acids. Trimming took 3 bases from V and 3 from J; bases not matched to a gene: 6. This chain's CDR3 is CASSSGQVSYEQYF. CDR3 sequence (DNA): TGCGCCAGCAGCTCTGGACAGGTCAGCTACGAGCAGTACTTC.

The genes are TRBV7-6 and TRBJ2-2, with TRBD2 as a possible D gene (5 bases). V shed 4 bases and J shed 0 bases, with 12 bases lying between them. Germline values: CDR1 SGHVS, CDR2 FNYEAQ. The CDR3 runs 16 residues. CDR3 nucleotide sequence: TGTGCCAGCAGCTATCTAGCACCCGCGAACACCGGGGAGCTGTTTTTT. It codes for CASSYLAPANTGELFF. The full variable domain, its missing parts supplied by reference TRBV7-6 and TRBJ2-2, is GAGVSQSPRYKVTKRGQDVALRCDPISGHVSLYWYRQALGQGPEFLTYFNYEAQQDKSGLPNDRFSAERPEGSISTLTIQRTEQRDSAMYRCASSYLAPANTGELFFGEGSRLTVL.

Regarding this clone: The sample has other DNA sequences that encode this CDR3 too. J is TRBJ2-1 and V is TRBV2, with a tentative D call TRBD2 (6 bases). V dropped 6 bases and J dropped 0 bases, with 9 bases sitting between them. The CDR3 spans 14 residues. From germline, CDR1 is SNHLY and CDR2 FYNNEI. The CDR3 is CASSGGSSYNEQFF. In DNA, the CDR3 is TGTGCCAGCAGCGGGGGTAGCTCCTACAATGAGCAGTTCTTC. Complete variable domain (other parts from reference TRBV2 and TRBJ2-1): EPEVTQTPSHQVTQMGQEVILRCVPISNHLYFYWYRQILGQKVEFLVSFYNNEISEKSEIFDDQFSVERPDGSNFTLKIRSTKLEDSAMYFCASSGGSSYNEQFFGPGTRLTVL.

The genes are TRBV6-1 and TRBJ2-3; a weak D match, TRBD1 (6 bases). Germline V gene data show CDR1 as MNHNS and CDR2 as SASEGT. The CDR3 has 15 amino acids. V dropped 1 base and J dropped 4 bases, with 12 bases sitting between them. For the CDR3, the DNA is TGTGCCAGCAGTGAAGGGACAGTGACATCAGATACGCAGTATTTT. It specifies CASSEGTVTSDTQYF.

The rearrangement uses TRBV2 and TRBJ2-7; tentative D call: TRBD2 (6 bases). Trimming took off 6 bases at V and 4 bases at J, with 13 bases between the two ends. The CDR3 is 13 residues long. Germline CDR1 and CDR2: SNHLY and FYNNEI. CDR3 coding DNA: TGTGCCAGCAGGGTTAGCGGAGGTTACGAGCAGTACTTC. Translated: CASRVSGGYEQYF.

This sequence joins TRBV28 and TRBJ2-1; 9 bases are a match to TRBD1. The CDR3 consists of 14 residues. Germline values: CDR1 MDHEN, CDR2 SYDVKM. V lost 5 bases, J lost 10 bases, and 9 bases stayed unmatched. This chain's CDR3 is CASSANRGLGEQFF. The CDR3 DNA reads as TGTGCCAGCAGTGCTAACAGGGGGCTGGGGGAGCAGTTCTTC.

The CDR3: CASSVVEGRGLVETQYF. CDR3 nucleotides: TGTGCCAGCAGCGTGGTAGAGGGCAGGGGCTTAGTGGAGACCCAGTACTTC. The V gene is TRBV9, the J gene TRBJ2-5, with D maybe TRBD1 (6 bases). The germline V and J ends were trimmed by 2 bases and 5 bases, with 22 bases remaining between them. CDR3 length: 17 amino acids. Germline assignment: CDR1 SGDLS and CDR2 YYNGEE.

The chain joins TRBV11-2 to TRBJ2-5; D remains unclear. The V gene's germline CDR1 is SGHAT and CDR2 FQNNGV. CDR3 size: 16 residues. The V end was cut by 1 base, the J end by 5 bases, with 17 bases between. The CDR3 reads CASSLADFNIGETQYF. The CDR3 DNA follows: TGTGCCAGCAGCTTAGCGGATTTCAATATTGGTGAGACCCAGTACTTC.

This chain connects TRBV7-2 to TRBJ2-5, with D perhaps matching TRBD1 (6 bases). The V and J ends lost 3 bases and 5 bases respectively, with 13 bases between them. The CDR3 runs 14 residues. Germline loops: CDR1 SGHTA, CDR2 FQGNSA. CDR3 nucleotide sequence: TGTGCCAGCAGCTTCCGAGGGGGTGGGGAGACCCAGTACTTC. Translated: CASSFRGGGETQYF. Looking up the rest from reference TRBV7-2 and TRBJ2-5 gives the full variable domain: GAGVSQSPSNKVTEKGKDVELRCDPISGHTALYWYRQSLGQGLEFLIYFQGNSAPDKSGLPSDRFSAERTGGSVSTLTIQRTQQEDSAVYLCASSFRGGGETQYFGPGTRLLVL.

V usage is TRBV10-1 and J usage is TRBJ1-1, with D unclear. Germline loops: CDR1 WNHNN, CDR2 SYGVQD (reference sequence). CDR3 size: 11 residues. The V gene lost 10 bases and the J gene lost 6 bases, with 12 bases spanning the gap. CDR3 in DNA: TGCGCCACCCCTATATCCGCTGAAGCTTTCTTT. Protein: CATPISAEAFF.

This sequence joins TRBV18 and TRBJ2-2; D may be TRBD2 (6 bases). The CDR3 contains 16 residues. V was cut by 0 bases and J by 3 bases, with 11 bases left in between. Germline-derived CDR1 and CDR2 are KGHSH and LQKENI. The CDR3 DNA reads TGTGCCAGCTCACCACCGGACGGGAGTTACACCGGGGAGCTGTTTTTT. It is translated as CASSPPDGSYTGELFF.

The CDR3 DNA reads as TGTGCCAGCAGCCACCCCCAAGACAGGGGGAATGAAAAACTGTTTTTT. Translated: CASSHPQDRGNEKLFF. This sequence joins TRBV16 and TRBJ1-4, with 9 positions matching TRBD1. V dropped 3 bases and J dropped 5; count of bases not matched to a gene: 7. The CDR3 has 16 amino acids. The germline CDR1 and CDR2 sequences are KGHSY and FQNENV.

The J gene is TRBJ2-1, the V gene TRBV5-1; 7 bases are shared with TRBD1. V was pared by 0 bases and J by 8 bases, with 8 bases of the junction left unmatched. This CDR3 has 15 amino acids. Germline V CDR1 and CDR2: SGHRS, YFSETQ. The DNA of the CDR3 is TGCGCCAGCAGCTTGGAAGGGGGCCTGGGCGATGAGCAGTTCTTC. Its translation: CASSLEGGLGDEQFF.

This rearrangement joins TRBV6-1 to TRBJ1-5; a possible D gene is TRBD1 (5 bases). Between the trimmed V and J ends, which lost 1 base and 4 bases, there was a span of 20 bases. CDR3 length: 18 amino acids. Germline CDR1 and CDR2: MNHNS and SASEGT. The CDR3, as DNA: TGTGCCAGCAGTGAAGTTCCAGGGCCTGAGGTATTAAATCAGCCCCAGCATTTT. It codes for CASSEVPGPEVLNQPQHF.

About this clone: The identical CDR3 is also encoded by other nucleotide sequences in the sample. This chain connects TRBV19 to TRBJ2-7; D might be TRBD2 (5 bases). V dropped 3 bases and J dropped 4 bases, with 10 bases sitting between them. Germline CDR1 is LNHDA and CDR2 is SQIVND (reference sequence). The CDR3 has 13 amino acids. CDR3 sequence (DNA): TGTGCCAGTAGTATGGGAGAGGGTTACGAGCAGTACTTC. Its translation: CASSMGEGYEQYF.

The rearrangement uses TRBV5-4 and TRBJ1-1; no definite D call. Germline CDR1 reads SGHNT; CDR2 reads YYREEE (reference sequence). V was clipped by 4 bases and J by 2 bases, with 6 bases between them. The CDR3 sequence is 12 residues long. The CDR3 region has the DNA TGTGCCAGCAGCCTGATCAACACTGAAGCTTTCTTT. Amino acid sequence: CASSLINTEAFF. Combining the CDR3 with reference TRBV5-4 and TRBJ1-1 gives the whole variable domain ETGVTQSPTHLIKTRGQQVTLRCSSQSGHNTVSWYQQALGQGPQFIFQYYREEENGRGNFPPRFSGLQFPNYSSELNVNALELDDSALYLCASSLINTEAFFGQGTRLTVV.